A single sample is the source of the 22 T cell receptor beta chains below, sequenced in a study of Ad26.COV2.S vaccination and SARS-CoV-2 variants. Profiled with immunoSEQ multiplex PCR; TCRdb holds only in-frame clones, not every one. This table holds about 350,000 clones, about 90% found once. This specimen consisted of peripheral blood, obtained after recovery from COVID-19. Every receptor here comes from a human donor who had recovered from COVID-19.

This rearrangement joins TRBV6-2 or TRBV6-3 to TRBJ1-6; the match to TRBD1 covers 8 bases. The CDR3 sequence is 16 residues long. Trimming at V came to 0 bases and at J to 9 bases, leaving 7 bases not matched to a gene. Per the germline V gene, CDR1 is MNHEY and CDR2 is SVGEGT. CDR3 nucleotides: TGTGCCAGCAGTTACTCGAATCAGGGGGCAGGTTCACCCCTCCACTTT. This codes for CASSYSNQGAGSPLHF.

V and J are TRBV9 and TRBJ1-2; no firm D call. Per germline, CDR1 SGDLS and CDR2 YYNGEE. Trimming left V 0 bases short and J 4 bases short, with 7 bases between. The CDR3 runs to 13 residues. In DNA, the CDR3 is TGTGCCAGCAGCGTAGTTGTTGGCTATGGCTACACCTTC. Translated: CASSVVVGYGYTF.

This clone appeared a single time. V and J are TRBV3-1 (or the pseudogene TRBV3-2) and TRBJ2-2; the match to TRBD2 covers 11 bases. CDR1 is LGHDT, CDR2 YNNKEL, per germline (reference sequence). This CDR3 is 16 amino acids long. V dropped 6 bases and J dropped 4; count of bases not matched to a gene: 7. CDR3 sequence reads: CASRAPGLAVTGELFF. The CDR3 DNA is TGTGCCAGCAGGGCGCCGGGACTAGCGGTCACCGGGGAGCTGTTTTTT.

The CDR3 spells CASRSGQPNEKLFF. CDR3 bases: TGTGCCAGCAGGTCTGGACAGCCAAATGAAAAACTGTTTTTT. The chain recombines TRBV5-4 with TRBJ1-4, with TRBD1 as a possible D gene (6 bases). Trimming cost V 5 bases and J 5 bases, with 13 bases left between them. Germline CDR1 is SGHNT and CDR2 is YYREEE (reference sequence). This CDR3 is 14 amino acids long. The whole variable domain, remainder taken from reference TRBV5-4 and TRBJ1-4, is ETGVTQSPTHLIKTRGQQVTLRCSSQSGHNTVSWYQQALGQGPQFIFQYYREEENGRGNFPPRFSGLQFPNYSSELNVNALELDDSALYLCASRSGQPNEKLFFGSGTQLSVL.

As DNA, the CDR3 is TGTGCCAGCAGTGAAGTGTATGGCTACACCTTC. It encodes CASSEVYGYTF. The rearrangement joins TRBV2 to TRBJ1-2, with D unclear. Per the germline V gene, CDR1 is SNHLY and CDR2 is FYNNEI. CDR3 length: 11 residues. The V gene lost 1 base and the J gene lost 5 bases, with 2 bases spanning the gap.

This CDR3 reads CASSQDGTAGLGTDTQYF. The CDR3 bases are TGTGCCAGCAGCCAAGACGGGACTGCGGGACTAGGCACAGATACGCAGTATTTT. This rearrangement joins TRBV4-2 to TRBJ2-3; 8 bases align to TRBD2. There are 18 residues in the CDR3. Germline assignment: CDR1 LGHNA and CDR2 YNFKEQ. After removal of 0 bases from V and 1 base from J, the junction contained 9 bases not matched to a gene.

This sequence joins TRBV29-1 and TRBJ1-2; no clear D. The CDR3 covers 11 residues. Per germline, CDR1 SQVTM and CDR2 ANQGSEA. The V end lost 3 bases, the J end lost 5 bases, and 7 bases lay between the germline ends. The CDR3 region is CSVETRYGYTF. CDR3 in DNA: TGCAGCGTTGAGACGAGGTATGGCTACACCTTC.

The V and J genes are TRBV7-2 and TRBJ1-3; possibly TRBD1 for D (5 bases). V was trimmed by 5 bases and J by 4 bases, leaving 15 bases between them. Germline V gene data show CDR1 as SGHTA and CDR2 as FQGNSA. The CDR3 loop spans 15 amino acids. In DNA, the CDR3 is TGTGCCAGCAGCAAGACTGGGGGTGAAGGAAACACCATATATTTT. It translates to CASSKTGGEGNTIYF. The variable domain in full, with the rest retrieved from reference TRBV7-2 and TRBJ1-3, is GAGVSQSPSNKVTEKGKDVELRCDPISGHTALYWYRQSLGQGLEFLIYFQGNSAPDKSGLPSDRFSAERTGGSVSTLTIQRTQQEDSAVYLCASSKTGGEGNTIYFGEGSWLTVV.

V and J are TRBV4-2 and TRBJ2-2; 7 nucleotides agree with TRBD1. Per germline, CDR1 LGHNA and CDR2 YNFKEQ. The CDR3 loop spans 15 amino acids. V lost 3 bases to trimming and J lost 3 bases; unmatched junction nucleotides: 4. CDR3 sequence (DNA): TGTGCCAGCAGCCAGACAGGGATTGACACCGGGGAGCTGTTTTTT. Its translation: CASSQTGIDTGELFF.

The V call is TRBV9, the J call TRBJ2-5, with D possibly matching TRBD2 (6 bases). The V gene lost 4 bases and the J gene lost 2 bases, with 12 bases spanning the gap. Germline assignment: CDR1 SGDLS and CDR2 YYNGEE. The CDR3 totals 14 residues. CDR3: CASSITGTQETQYF. DNA for the CDR3: TGTGCCAGCAGCATAACCGGGACTCAAGAGACCCAGTACTTC. The full variable domain, rest sourced from reference TRBV9 and TRBJ2-5, is DSGVTQTPKHLITATGQRVTLRCSPRSGDLSVYWYQQSLDQGLQFLIQYYNGEERAKGNILERFSAQQFPDLHSELNLSSLELGDSALYFCASSITGTQETQYFGPGTRLLVL.

The chain couples TRBV18 to TRBJ2-5, with 12 bases fitting TRBD2. This CDR3 is built from 17 residues. The germline gives CDR1 KGHSH, CDR2 LQKENI. V lost 0 bases to trimming and J lost 0 bases; unmatched junction nucleotides: 2. CDR3 protein: CASSPPRLAGDQETQYF. The CDR3 coding sequence is TGTGCCAGCTCACCACCGCGACTAGCGGGGGACCAAGAGACCCAGTACTTC.

The V call is TRBV9, the J call TRBJ2-3; either TRBD1 or TRBD2 may fit D (5 bases each). From germline, CDR1 is SGDLS and CDR2 YYNGEE. V was clipped by 3 bases and J by 2 bases, with 10 bases between them. The CDR3 is 14 residues long. CDR3 nucleotide sequence: TGTGCCAGCAGCGCCGAGGGGACCACAGATACGCAGTATTTT. Protein product: CASSAEGTTDTQYF.

The chain uses TRBV14 and TRBJ1-2; 10 bases match TRBD1. V lost 4 bases and J lost 4; bases outside the gene matches: 3. The CDR3 consists of 14 residues. Per the germline V gene, CDR1 is SGHDN and CDR2 is FVKESK. The CDR3, as DNA: TGTGCCAGCAGCCCGGGACAGGGGTCCTATGGCTACACCTTC. Protein sequence: CASSPGQGSYGYTF.

The chain uses TRBV12-3 or TRBV12-4 and TRBJ1-1, with D uncertain. V was pared by 6 bases and J by 1 base, with 3 bases between. There are 11 residues in the CDR3. CDR3 amino acids: CASRKNTEAFF. CDR3 in DNA: TGTGCCAGCAGGAAGAACACTGAAGCTTTCTTT.

The CDR3 region has the DNA TGCGCCAGCAGCCAAGATCTTCAGGGGAACACTGAAGCTTTCTTT. As protein: CASSQDLQGNTEAFF. The chain couples TRBV4-3 to TRBJ1-1; D possibly corresponds to TRBD1 (5 bases). Germline V gene lookup returns CDR1 LGHNA and CDR2 YSLEER. The CDR3 length is 15 residues. The germline V and J ends were trimmed by 0 bases and 1 base, with 9 bases remaining between them.

With respect to this clone: At the DNA level, this CDR3 is encoded by other sequences in the same sample as well. V is TRBV9 and J is TRBJ2-5, with 8 bases lining up with TRBD1. V trimming: 2 bases; J trimming: 3 bases; junction bases outside the gene matches: 3. The CDR3 is made up of 14 amino acids. Germline CDR1 reads SGDLS; CDR2 reads YYNGEE. In DNA form, the CDR3 reads TGTGCCAGCAGCGTTGGACAGGGTAAAGAGACCCAGTACTTC. It encodes CASSVGQGKETQYF.

This clone showed up just once. This chain connects TRBV18 to TRBJ1-1; weak D call: TRBD1 (6 bases). This CDR3 comprises 15 residues. Looked up from germline, CDR1 is KGHSH and CDR2 is LQKENI. V dropped 5 bases and J dropped 1 base, with 14 bases sitting between them. The CDR3 is CASSKGETGNTEAFF. The CDR3 DNA sequence: TGTGCCAGCTCAAAGGGGGAGACAGGGAACACTGAAGCTTTCTTT.

The CDR3 protein is CAISSLAGGTDTQYF. The CDR3 DNA reads as TGTGCCATCAGTTCTTTAGCGGGGGGCACAGATACGCAGTATTTT. The chain combines TRBV10-3 with TRBJ2-3; 9 bases match TRBD2. The CDR3 consists of 15 residues. J was trimmed by 1 base and V by 5 bases; bases with no gene match: 4. From germline, CDR1 is ENHRY and CDR2 SYGVKD.

This chain uses TRBV19 with TRBJ2-1; maybe TRBD1 (5 bases). Germline loops: CDR1 LNHDA, CDR2 SQIVND (reference sequence). The V end lost 5 bases, the J end lost 0 bases, and 11 bases lay between the germline ends. This CDR3 spans 15 amino acids. This CDR3 is CASSPQVSSYNEQFF. Here the CDR3 DNA reads TGTGCCAGTAGTCCACAGGTCAGCTCCTACAATGAGCAGTTCTTC. Full variable domain (outside the CDR3, taken from reference TRBV19 and TRBJ2-1): DGGITQSPKYLFRKEGQNVTLSCEQNLNHDAMYWYRQDPGQGLRLIYYSQIVNDFQKGDIAEGYSVSREKKESFPLTVTSAQKNPTAFYLCASSPQVSSYNEQFFGPGTRLTVL.

This chain uses TRBV7-2 with TRBJ2-7; 7 bases fit TRBD2. Unmatched junction bases numbered 8, after V lost 2 bases and J lost 4 bases. Per the germline V gene, CDR1 is SGHTA and CDR2 is FQGNSA. The CDR3 totals 15 residues. CDR3 sequence (DNA): TGTGCCAGCAGCTTAACAGCGGGGCCGGGGTACGAGCAGTACTTC. This translates into CASSLTAGPGYEQYF.

V and J are TRBV11-2 and TRBJ2-1, with D tentatively TRBD2 (6 bases). V gave up 1 base and J gave up 0 bases, with 16 bases separating them. Germline-derived CDR1 and CDR2 are SGHAT and FQNNGV. The CDR3 has 18 residues. DNA for the CDR3: TGTGCCAGCAGCTTAGTTTTTCGGAGGGCTAGCTCCTACAATGAGCAGTTCTTC. Translation gives CASSLVFRRASSYNEQFF.

V and J are TRBV6-5 and TRBJ2-7, with D unclear. The V gene's germline CDR1 is MNHEY and CDR2 SVGAGI. Trimming took 6 bases from V and 6 from J, leaving 15 bases between them. The CDR3 covers 13 residues. CDR3 amino acids: CASRFGTNREQYF. The CDR3 nucleotides are TGTGCCAGCAGATTTGGAACGAACCGCGAGCAGTACTTC.